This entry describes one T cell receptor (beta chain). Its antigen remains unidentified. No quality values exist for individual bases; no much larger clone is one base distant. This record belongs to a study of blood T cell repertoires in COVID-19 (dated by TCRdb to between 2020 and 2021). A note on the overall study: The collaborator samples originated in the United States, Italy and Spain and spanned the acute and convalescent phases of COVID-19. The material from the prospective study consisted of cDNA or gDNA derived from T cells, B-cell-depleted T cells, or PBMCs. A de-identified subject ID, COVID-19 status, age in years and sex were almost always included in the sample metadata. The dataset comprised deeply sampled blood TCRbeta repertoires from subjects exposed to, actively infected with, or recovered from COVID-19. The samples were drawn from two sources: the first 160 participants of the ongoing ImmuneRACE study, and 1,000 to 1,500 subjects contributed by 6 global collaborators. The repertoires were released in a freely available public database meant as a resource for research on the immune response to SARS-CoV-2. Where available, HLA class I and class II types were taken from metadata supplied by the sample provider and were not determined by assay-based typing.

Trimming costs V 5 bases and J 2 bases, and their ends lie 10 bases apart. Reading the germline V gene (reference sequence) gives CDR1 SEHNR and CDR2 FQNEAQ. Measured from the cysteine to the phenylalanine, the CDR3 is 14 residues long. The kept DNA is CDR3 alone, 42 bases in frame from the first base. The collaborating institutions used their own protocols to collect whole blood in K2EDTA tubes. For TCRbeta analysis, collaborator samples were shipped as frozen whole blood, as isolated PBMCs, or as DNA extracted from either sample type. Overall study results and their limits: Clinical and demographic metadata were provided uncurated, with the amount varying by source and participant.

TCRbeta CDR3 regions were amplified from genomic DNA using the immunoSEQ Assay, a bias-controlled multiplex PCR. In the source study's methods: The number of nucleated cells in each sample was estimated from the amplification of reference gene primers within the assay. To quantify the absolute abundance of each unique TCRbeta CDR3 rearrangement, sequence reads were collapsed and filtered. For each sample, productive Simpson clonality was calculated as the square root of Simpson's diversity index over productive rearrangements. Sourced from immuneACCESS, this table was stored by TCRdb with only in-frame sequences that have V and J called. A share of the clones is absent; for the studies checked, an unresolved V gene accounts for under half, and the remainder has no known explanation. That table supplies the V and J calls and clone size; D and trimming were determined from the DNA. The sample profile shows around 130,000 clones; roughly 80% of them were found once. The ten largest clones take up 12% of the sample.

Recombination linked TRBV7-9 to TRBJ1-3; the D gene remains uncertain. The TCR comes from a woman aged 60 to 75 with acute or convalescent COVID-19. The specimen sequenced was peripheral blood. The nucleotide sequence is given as TGTGCCAGCAGCCCTAGGTTCCCTGGAAACACCATATATTTT. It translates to CASSPRFPGNTIYF.